Below, 8 T cell receptor beta chains from the same sample are listed, as sequenced in a study of vaccination and CD4 T cells after COVID-19. Their target antigens are unknown. Sequenced with the Oncomine TCR Beta short-read assay was DNA taken from cultured CD4+ T cells. Someone extracted genomic DNA from cultured CD4+ T cells. One entry per CDR3 protein results from TCRdb running MiXCR on the PCR reads. The sample holds over 8,500 distinct CDR3 sequences, around 29% seen once. Treatment here: approximately nine-day PBMC culture with coronavirus spike peptide pools or control peptides (ViraFEST assay). The collection of CD4+ T cells from the unexposed donor took place before the COVID-19 pandemic (2011-2018). Sequenced sample: CD4+ T cells from blood, cultured in vitro. The receptor source for this set is a human donor in good health.

In this sample, this clonotype turned up a few times. The chain couples TRBV6-2 or TRBV6-3 to TRBJ1-2; possibly TRBD1 for D (6 bases). The V and J ends lost 0 bases and 3 bases respectively, with 8 bases between them. The CDR3 sequence is 14 residues long. Germline lookup yields CDR1 MNHEY and CDR2 SVGEGT. The CDR3 nucleotides are TGTGCCAGCAGTTACTCGACAGGATACTATGGCTACACCTTC. This codes for CASSYSTGYYGYTF.

The chain has TRBV6-1 and TRBJ1-5; D may be TRBD1 (6 bases). CDR1 and CDR2 from the germline V gene are MNHNS and SASEGT. This CDR3 is built from 14 residues. With 5 bases removed from V and 7 bases from J, the gap between germline ends came to 15 bases. In DNA form, the CDR3 reads TGTGCCAGCAGTCCGGGGGCGCTCGGGCAGCCCCAGCATTTT. It yields the protein CASSPGALGQPQHF.

Judged by abundance, this clonotype is large. V usage is TRBV20-1 and J usage is TRBJ1-5; the match to TRBD1 covers 7 bases. Trimming cost V 0 bases and J 7 bases; bases outside gene matches: 18. Per germline, CDR1 DFQATT and CDR2 SNEGSKA (reference sequence). The CDR3 is 18 residues long. DNA of the CDR3: TGCAGTGCTAGAGATATACTGAAAGAACGACAGGGAAGCCAGCCCCAGCATTTT. The encoded protein is CSARDILKERQGSQPQHF.

The chain carries TRBV7-2 and TRBJ1-3; D is ambiguous. V was pared by 6 bases and J by 2 bases, with 8 bases between. This CDR3 has 13 amino acids. The germline V gene encodes CDR1 SGHTA and CDR2 FQGNSA. DNA for the CDR3: TGTGCCAGCAGAAGGGATACTGGAAACACCATATATTTT. Its protein is CASRRDTGNTIYF. The whole variable domain, filled in from reference TRBV7-2 and TRBJ1-3, reads GAGVSQSPSNKVTEKGKDVELRCDPISGHTALYWYRQSLGQGLEFLIYFQGNSAPDKSGLPSDRFSAERTGGSVSTLTIQRTQQEDSAVYLCASRRDTGNTIYFGEGSWLTVV.

This clonotype is medium-sized in the sample. The chain couples TRBV7-3 to TRBJ1-6; TRBD1 aligns across 7 bases. The V segment lost 3 bases and the J segment 10 bases; nucleotides outside the gene matches: 12. The CDR3 consists of 16 residues. The germline gives CDR1 SGHTA, CDR2 FQGTGA. CDR3 DNA sequence: TGTGCCAGCAGCTTGACGTTTACAGGGGTTTCCTCACCCCTCCACTTT. Encoded protein: CASSLTFTGVSSPLHF.

CDR3 region: CASSLSSPILWTEERTDTQYF. The CDR3 DNA sequence: TGTGCCAGCAGTTTATCTTCACCCATCTTATGGACAGAGGAACGCACAGATACGCAGTATTTT. The chain is built from TRBV27 and TRBJ2-3; the D gene is possibly TRBD1 (6 bases). The CDR3 length is 21 residues. The V and J ends lost 0 bases and 1 base respectively, with 26 bases between them. Germline CDR1 is MNHEY and CDR2 is SMNVEV (reference sequence).

The rearrangement uses TRBV20-1 and TRBJ1-2; 7 bases map to TRBD1. The CDR3 runs to 15 residues. The V gene end was trimmed by 5 bases and the J gene end by 2 bases; junction bases not matched to a gene: 11. Germline assignment: CDR1 DFQATT and CDR2 SNEGSKA (reference sequence). Here the CDR3 DNA reads TGCAGTGCTCTGCCCCCGGGACAGATAAACTATGGCTACACCTTC. Translated, it gives CSALPPGQINYGYTF.

The V and J genes are TRBV7-8 and TRBJ2-7, with 8 bases identical to TRBD2. Germline CDR1 is SGHVS and CDR2 is FQNEAQ. CDR3 length: 14 amino acids. J gave up 0 bases and V 3 bases, and 1 base lay outside the gene matches. CDR3 amino acids: CASSFAGGSYEQYF. Written as DNA, the CDR3 is TGTGCCAGCAGCTTTGCGGGAGGCTCCTACGAGCAGTACTTC.